The table lists the clone carrying this T cell receptor (beta chain) with many counts. Its antigen is as yet unknown. This entry comes from a study of CD8 T cells in ankylosing spondylitis. V was pared by 7 bases and J by 2 bases, with 11 bases between. CDR1 is SGHRS and CDR2 is YFSETQ in the germline V gene. This CDR3 region has 13 residues. Libraries for TCR beta were made by quantitative 5'-RACE with molecular barcodes. TCRdb recomputed calls from the 5' RACE reads with MiXCR, one row per CDR3 protein. The sample has some 250,000 distinct CDR3 sequences, 20% to 30% seen once. Study conclusions and caveats: For ankylosing spondylitis blood, a TCR beta motif of roughly 8 highly homologous variants appeared characteristic. From matched ankylosing spondylitis synovial fluid, disease-linked clones were reportedly recovered at significantly enriched levels.

This receptor was identified in a male donor with ankylosing spondylitis or in good health (not recorded which). The V and J genes are TRBV5-1 and TRBJ2-3; the D is unclear. The sequenced sample was blood, either unsorted or a sorted T cell fraction (not recorded which). For the CDR3, the DNA is TGCGCCAGCTCACGCCAGTTCACAGATACGCAGTATTTT. Its translation is CASSRQFTDTQYF.